These 8 T cell receptor beta chains came from one sample sequenced in a study of Graves' ophthalmopathy and Graves' hyperthyroidism. RNA transcripts provided the template for amplifying TCR beta CDR3 regions. After a first-round RT-PCR with HTBI primers, a second-round multiplex PCR was run. TCRdb used MiXCR to reprocess the multiplex PCR reads, holding one entry per CDR3 protein. The table lists hundreds of thousands of distinct CDR3 sequences, under 50% of them singletons. What was sequenced was peripheral blood. The receptors stem from an adult man with Graves' ophthalmopathy.

This clonotype was observed at least ten times. The chain has TRBV19 and TRBJ2-7; TRBD2 is a possible D gene (6 bases). The germline gives CDR1 LNHDA, CDR2 SQIVND (reference sequence). Between the trimmed V and J ends, which lost 9 bases and 3 bases, there was a span of 15 bases. The CDR3 has 13 residues. CDR3: CASSAGLIYEQYF. The CDR3, as DNA: TGTGCCAGCAGCGCGGGACTTATCTACGAGCAGTACTTC. The entire variable domain, with the rest obtained from reference TRBV19 and TRBJ2-7, is as follows: DGGITQSPKYLFRKEGQNVTLSCEQNLNHDAMYWYRQDPGQGLRLIYYSQIVNDFQKGDIAEGYSVSREKKESFPLTVTSAQKNPTAFYLCASSAGLIYEQYFGPGTRLTVT.

Only a few counts were recorded for this clonotype. The CDR3 bases are TGTGCCAGCAAAAGGGACAGAACGCTCTCTGGGGCCAACGTCCTGACTTTC. Translated, it gives CASKRDRTLSGANVLTF. This sequence joins TRBV5-4 and TRBJ2-6; 7 bases are a match to TRBD1. The CDR3 contains 17 residues. Trimming at V came to 6 bases and at J to 0 bases, leaving 9 bases not matched to a gene. Germline-derived CDR1 and CDR2 are SGHNT and YYREEE (reference sequence).

The CDR3 spells CASSSGLAGAQTQFF. DNA for the CDR3: TGTGCCAGCAGCTCTGGACTAGCGGGAGCGCAAACGCAGTTCTTC. The rearrangement joins TRBV11-2 to TRBJ2-1; 13 bases align to TRBD2. J gave up 12 bases and V 4 bases, and 9 bases lay outside the gene matches. The CDR3 totals 15 residues. Germline CDR1 and CDR2: SGHAT and FQNNGV.

J is TRBJ2-2 and V is TRBV10-3; D unclear. The CDR3 is made up of 12 amino acids. CDR1 is ENHRY and CDR2 is SYGVKD in the germline V gene. V lost 3 bases and J 8 bases, leaving 7 bases between the germline ends. CDR3 DNA sequence: TGTGCCATCAGTGACGAAACAGGGGAGCTGTTTTTT. Protein sequence: CAISDETGELFF.

This clonotype has a handful of counts. This sequence joins TRBV19 and TRBJ1-5; D call uncertain. Germline CDR1 reads LNHDA; CDR2 reads SQIVND (reference sequence). The CDR3 runs to 12 residues. V dropped 3 bases and J dropped 9 bases, with 9 bases sitting between them. The CDR3 reads CASSMDGRPQHF. Written as DNA, the CDR3 is TGTGCCAGTAGTATGGACGGGAGGCCCCAGCATTTT.

The chain links TRBV10-3 to TRBJ1-2, with D perhaps TRBD1 (5 bases). Germline-derived CDR1 and CDR2 are ENHRY and SYGVKD. Trimming removed 4 bases from V and 2 bases from J, with 11 bases in between. The CDR3 length is 14 residues. CDR3 residues: CAISGGGGNYGYTF. The CDR3 DNA is TGTGCCATCAGTGGGGGGGGGGGGAACTATGGCTACACCTTC.

This chain uses TRBV9 with TRBJ1-6; D is unresolved. Germline CDR1 SGDLS, CDR2 YYNGEE. Trimming removed 0 bases from V and 7 bases from J, with 14 bases in between. The CDR3 is 16 residues long. In nucleotides, the CDR3 is TGTGCCAGCAGCGTAGTTGGGGTTCTGGCGAATTCACCCCTCCACTTT. This sequence encodes CASSVVGVLANSPLHF. The full variable domain, completed using reference TRBV9 and TRBJ1-6, is DSGVTQTPKHLITATGQRVTLRCSPRSGDLSVYWYQQSLDQGLQFLIQYYNGEERAKGNILERFSAQQFPDLHSELNLSSLELGDSALYFCASSVVGVLANSPLHFGNGTRLTVT.

The rearrangement joins TRBV29-1 to TRBJ1-4; 7 bases align to TRBD1. J lost 6 bases, V lost 8 bases, and 9 bases had no gene match. Germline V gives CDR1 SQVTM, CDR2 ANQGSEA. This CDR3 comprises 13 residues. The CDR3 is CSSQGTLDEKLFF. CDR3 DNA sequence: TGCAGCTCACAGGGGACGCTGGATGAAAAACTGTTTTTT.